The next 9 T cell receptor beta chains were all read from a single sample in a study of blood T cell repertoires in COVID-19. TCRdb's copy holds only in-frame clones and misses some; the assay was immunoSEQ multiplex PCR. The table has some 150,000 clones, approximately 90% seen once; the top ten hold around 8.6%. The source material was peripheral blood. The receptors stem from a woman aged 45-59 years with active or convalescent COVID-19.

This clone was recorded a few times. The chain links TRBV7-9 to TRBJ2-2, with D maybe TRBD2 (5 bases). This CDR3 is 15 amino acids long. Germline lookup yields CDR1 SEHNR and CDR2 FQNEAQ (reference sequence). Trimming cost V 5 bases and J 6 bases, with 16 bases left between them. CDR3 sequence (DNA): TGTGCCAGCAGCCCCCCCCAGCGGCAACCCGGGGAGCTGTTTTTT. It specifies CASSPPQRQPGELFF.

The chain joins TRBV27 to TRBJ2-2; D may be TRBD2 (6 bases). The CDR3 length is 17 residues. Germline loops: CDR1 MNHEY, CDR2 SMNVEV (reference sequence). Trimming left V 3 bases short and J 4 bases short, with 18 bases between. The DNA for the CDR3 is TGTGCCAGCAGTTTTTCCTCGGGGGACGGGGGCACCGGGGAGCTGTTTTTT. Its protein product is CASSFSSGDGGTGELFF.

The gene calls are TRBV27 and TRBJ2-4; D might be TRBD1 (6 bases). V shed 7 bases and J shed 0 bases, with 19 bases lying between them. From germline, CDR1 is MNHEY and CDR2 SMNVEV (reference sequence). The CDR3 is made up of 17 amino acids. The CDR3 coding sequence is TGTGCCAGCACGATGACAGGAAGCGCTCTAGCCAAAAACATTCAGTACTTC. This sequence encodes CASTMTGSALAKNIQYF.

The V and J genes are TRBV6-5 and TRBJ1-1; no clear D. Between the trimmed V and J ends, which lost 2 bases and 6 bases, there was a span of 13 bases. CDR3 size: 14 residues. From germline, CDR1 is MNHEY and CDR2 SVGAGI. The CDR3 DNA sequence: TGTGCCAGCAGTTACATGGGAGCGCGGGCTGAAGCTTTCTTT. Amino acid sequence: CASSYMGARAEAFF.

This clone was counted between two and nine times. The rearrangement uses TRBV25-1 and TRBJ1-4; D is uncertain. Germline V gene sequence: CDR1 MGHDK, CDR2 SYGVNS. CDR3 length: 14 residues. The V end was cut by 5 bases, the J end by 8 bases, with 15 bases between. The CDR3 spells CASSRAGEGEKLFF. CDR3 DNA: TGTGCCAGCAGTCGCGCGGGCGAAGGGGAAAAACTGTTTTTT.

The chain uses TRBV7-3 and TRBJ2-1; possibly TRBD2 for D (5 bases). This CDR3 is built from 15 residues. Deletions cut 1 base from V and 0 bases from J, with 7 bases between. Germline V gives CDR1 SGHTA, CDR2 FQGTGA. The CDR3 sequence: CASSLILASYNEQFF. The CDR3 DNA sequence: TGTGCCAGCAGCTTAATCCTAGCCTCCTACAATGAGCAGTTCTTC.

In its sample, this clone was seen once. V gene TRBV6-1 combines with J gene TRBJ2-4, with D possibly being TRBD1 (5 bases). The V end lost 2 bases, the J end lost 0 bases, and 8 bases lay between the germline ends. Germline values: CDR1 MNHNS, CDR2 SASEGT. The CDR3 has 15 amino acids. CDR3 in DNA: TGTGCCAGCAGTGAACAGGGTTTAGCCAAAAACATTCAGTACTTC. Translation gives CASSEQGLAKNIQYF.

The chain couples TRBV28 to TRBJ2-7; a weak D match, TRBD1 (5 bases). V lost 6 bases to trimming and J lost 3 bases, with 12 bases between them. The CDR3 extends over 13 amino acids. Germline loops: CDR1 MDHEN, CDR2 SYDVKM. The chain's CDR3 is CASSKGRLYEQYF. The CDR3 DNA is TGTGCCAGCAGCAAGGGGCGCCTCTACGAGCAGTACTTC. Using reference TRBV28 and TRBJ2-7 for the parts outside the CDR3, the full variable domain is DVKVTQSSRYLVKRTGEKVFLECVQDMDHENMFWYRQDPGLGLRLIYFSYDVKMKEKGDIPEGYSVSREKKERFSLILESASTNQTSMYLCASSKGRLYEQYFGPGTRLTVT.

The chain has TRBV4-3 and TRBJ2-7, with 7 positions matching TRBD2. The CDR3 extends over 16 amino acids. Germline V lookup: CDR1 LGHNA, CDR2 YSLEER. V trimming: 0 bases; J trimming: 2 bases; junction bases outside the gene matches: 7. The CDR3 here is CASSQDAAGLPYEQYF. In nucleotides, the CDR3 is TGCGCCAGCAGCCAAGATGCAGCGGGGCTTCCCTACGAGCAGTACTTC.